These 23 T cell receptor beta chains were all obtained from the same sample, sequenced in a study of T cell changes during pregnancy in multiple sclerosis. The assay was immunoSEQ multiplex PCR, and TCRdb's table has in-frame clones only and misses some. The sample comprises 40,000 to 45,000 clones, about 88% of which are singletons, and 0.45% to 0.6% rests with the top ten. The source was CD4+ T cells from peripheral blood mononuclear cells, collected in the first trimester of pregnancy. The origin of the receptors is a female donor with multiple sclerosis, enrolled in a pregnancy study.

This chain connects TRBV19 to TRBJ2-2; D call uncertain. The CDR3 sequence is 14 residues long. Germline values: CDR1 LNHDA, CDR2 SQIVND (reference sequence). V was shortened by 3 bases and J by 4 bases, with 9 bases between the two germline ends. CDR3 sequence (DNA): TGTGCCAGTAGTATGGTTGGCTTCACCGGGGAGCTGTTTTTT. As protein: CASSMVGFTGELFF.

This clone occurred once. CDR3 protein: CSGIQNLNTEAFF. The CDR3 DNA follows: TGCAGCGGTATACAGAATCTGAACACTGAAGCTTTCTTT. This chain joins TRBV29-1 and TRBJ1-1, with D unclear. Germline CDR1 and CDR2: SQVTM and ANQGSEA. This CDR3 has 13 amino acids. V dropped 7 bases and J dropped 0 bases, with 12 bases sitting between them.

This sequence joins TRBV19 and TRBJ2-7; 7 bases are shared with TRBD1. Germline V gene lookup returns CDR1 LNHDA and CDR2 SQIVND (reference sequence). This CDR3 has 16 residues. Trimming took 5 bases from V and 2 from J; bases not matched to a gene: 12. The DNA of the CDR3 is TGTGCCAGTAGTGGAATAGGGACAGCGTTACCCTACGAGCAGTACTTC. Translated: CASSGIGTALPYEQYF.

This sequence joins TRBV5-1 and TRBJ1-4; D unresolved. Trimming pared 7 bases from V and 8 bases from J, leaving 9 bases between. From germline, CDR1 is SGHRS and CDR2 YFSETQ. The CDR3 totals 11 residues. The CDR3 protein is CASGGKEKLFF. In DNA form, the CDR3 reads TGCGCCAGCGGAGGGAAGGAAAAACTGTTTTTT.

The J gene is TRBJ1-2, the V gene TRBV7-6, with D perhaps TRBD1 (6 bases). Germline CDR1 is SGHVS and CDR2 is FNYEAQ. Trimming pared 0 bases from V and 7 bases from J, leaving 15 bases between. The CDR3 contains 15 residues. CDR3 region: CASSLATRDTTGYTF. The DNA of the CDR3 is TGTGCCAGCAGCTTAGCGACCCGGGACACAACTGGCTACACCTTC.

To note about this clone: Because the CDR3's place on the DNA is in doubt, the DNA is left out and the CDR3 is given as listed by TCRdb. The J gene is TRBJ2-1, the V gene TRBV19; TRBD2 is the table's D call, not checked against the DNA. The germline gives CDR1 LNHDA, CDR2 SQIVND (reference sequence). The CDR3 is 18 amino acids long, termini counted. The CDR3: CARHPYLCLAGVEDEQFF.

V usage is TRBV1 and J usage is TRBJ2-5; TRBD2 is the table's D call and was not checked against the DNA. TRBV1 is a pseudogene segment. The CDR3 contains 20 residues. The CDR3 nucleotides are TGCACCAGCAGCCAAGTTCTCCTGCTAGCGGGAGTGGTACCGGCAGAGACCCAGTACTTC. Translated: CTSSQVLLLAGVVPAETQYF.

The CDR3 nucleotides are TGTGCCTGGAGTGACCCCGGAGGCGGGCGGTTAGATGGCTACACCTTC. Translating it yields CAWSDPGGGRLDGYTF. The chain has TRBV30 and TRBJ1-2; D is unresolved. V was trimmed by 1 base and J by 6 bases, leaving 21 bases between them. Germline CDR1 GTSNPN, CDR2 SVGIG (reference sequence). The CDR3 runs to 16 residues.

This clone was recorded only once. The chain couples TRBV18 to TRBJ1-5; perhaps TRBD1 as D (6 bases). CDR1 KGHSH and CDR2 LQKENI come from the germline V gene. This CDR3 is built from 14 residues. V was cut by 5 bases and J by 5 bases, with 13 bases left in between. This CDR3 reads CASSKDRTDQPQHF. CDR3 DNA sequence: TGTGCCAGCTCAAAAGACAGGACTGATCAGCCCCAGCATTTT.

The V and J genes are TRBV5-8 and TRBJ2-3, with a tentative D call TRBD1 (5 bases). The CDR3 is made up of 14 amino acids. Germline values: CDR1 SGHTS, CDR2 YDEGEE. V lost 0 bases, J lost 2 bases, and 7 bases lay in between. In DNA form, the CDR3 reads TGTGCCAGCAGCTTGGGACAGACCACAGATACGCAGTATTTT. Its protein product is CASSLGQTTDTQYF.

The chain uses TRBV7-9 and TRBJ1-5, with D possibly being TRBD1 (5 bases). Germline loops: CDR1 SEHNR, CDR2 FQNEAQ (reference sequence). CDR3 size: 14 residues. V was cut by 1 base and J by 6 bases, with 10 bases left in between. CDR3 DNA: TGTGCCAGCAGCTTAGAAGGGGCAGGTCAGCCCCAGCATTTT. This sequence encodes CASSLEGAGQPQHF. The complete variable domain, with remaining parts taken from reference TRBV7-9 and TRBJ1-5, reads DTGVSQNPRHKITKRGQNVTFRCDPISEHNRLYWYRQTLGQGPEFLTYFQNEAQLEKSRLLSDRFSAERPKGSFSTLEIQRTEQGDSAMYLCASSLEGAGQPQHFGDGTRLSIL.

This chain links TRBV7-7 with TRBJ2-1, with TRBD1 identical over 8 bases. Germline CDR1 is SSHAT and CDR2 is FNYEAQ (reference sequence). The CDR3 covers 14 residues. After removal of 4 bases from V and 8 bases from J, the junction contained 7 bases not matched to a gene. CDR3 DNA: TGTGCCAGCAGCTCGGGGACAGGTAAAGATGAGCAGTTCTTC. This codes for CASSSGTGKDEQFF. The full variable domain, completed using reference TRBV7-7 and TRBJ2-1, is GAGVSQSPRYKVTKRGQDVTLRCDPISSHATLYWYQQALGQGPEFLTYFNYEAQPDKSGLPSDRFSAERPEGSISTLTIQRTEQRDSAMYRCASSSGTGKDEQFFGPGTRLTVL.

The chain links TRBV5-1 to TRBJ1-1; D remains ambiguous. CDR1 is SGHRS and CDR2 is YFSETQ in the germline V gene. This CDR3 contains 14 residues. The V and J ends lost 0 bases and 2 bases respectively, with 8 bases between them. This chain's CDR3 is CASSLVAGNTEAFF. The DNA for the CDR3 is TGCGCCAGCAGCTTGGTCGCAGGAAACACTGAAGCTTTCTTT.

This clone was found once. V usage is TRBV5-1 and J usage is TRBJ2-7; no clear D gene. The V end lost 0 bases, the J end lost 7 bases, and 8 bases lay between the germline ends. The CDR3 has 12 residues. Germline CDR1 is SGHRS and CDR2 is YFSETQ. CDR3 bases: TGCGCCAGCAGCTTGGGGGCCGAGGAGCAGTACTTC. Translated, it gives CASSLGAEEQYF.

The rearrangement uses TRBV7-2 and TRBJ2-7; 16 nucleotides match TRBD2. This CDR3 region has 19 residues. J gave up 3 bases and V 3 bases, and 11 bases lay outside the gene matches. CDR1 SGHTA and CDR2 FQGNSA come from the germline V gene. The CDR3, as DNA: TGTGCCAGCAGCTTCCGTCCGGGACTAGCGGGAGGGAGGGACTACGAGCAGTACTTC. It specifies CASSFRPGLAGGRDYEQYF.

This chain joins TRBV6-1 and TRBJ1-1, with 10 positions matching TRBD1. This CDR3 has 13 residues. Germline loops: CDR1 MNHNS, CDR2 SASEGT. Losses at the gene ends were 8 bases for V and 4 bases for J; bases not matched to a gene: 4. Here the CDR3 reads CASRDRGSTEAFF. The DNA for the CDR3 is TGTGCCAGCCGGGACAGGGGATCCACTGAAGCTTTCTTT.

CDR3 bases: TGTGCCAGCAGCTTGATGGACAGGGTTGGCACTGAAGCTTTCTTT. Encoded protein: CASSLMDRVGTEAFF. V is TRBV5-6 and J is TRBJ1-1; 8 nucleotides agree with TRBD1. The ends lost 1 base at V and 4 bases at J; junction bases unmatched: 6. CDR1 is SGHDT, CDR2 YYEEEE, per germline. The CDR3 sequence is 15 residues long. The full variable domain, with the rest looked up from reference TRBV5-6 and TRBJ1-1, is DAGVTQSPTHLIKTRGQQVTLRCSPKSGHDTVSWYQQALGQGPQFIFQYYEEEERQRGNFPDRFSGHQFPNYSSELNVNALLLGDSALYLCASSLMDRVGTEAFFGQGTRLTVV.

V gene TRBV6-5 combines with J gene TRBJ1-3, with no clear D. Trimming took 1 base from V and 0 from J, leaving 10 bases between them. The CDR3 contains 16 residues. Germline lookup yields CDR1 MNHEY and CDR2 SVGAGI. Written as DNA, the CDR3 is TGTGCCAGCAGTTACTTTTCTCCGAGCTCTGGAAACACCATATATTTT. Protein sequence: CASSYFSPSSGNTIYF.

In DNA form, the CDR3 reads TGTGCCAGCAGTGAAGCGTCTGCACGGGTTAACTATGGCTACACCTTC. It yields the protein CASSEASARVNYGYTF. The V call is TRBV2, the J call TRBJ1-2; D gene ambiguous. The CDR3 is made up of 16 amino acids. Trimming removed 0 bases at V and 1 base at J, with 12 bases between. Germline CDR1 SNHLY, CDR2 FYNNEI.

V usage is TRBV6-6 and J usage is TRBJ2-7; 8 positions agree with TRBD1. Looked up from germline, CDR1 is MNHNY and CDR2 is SVGAGI (reference sequence). V lost 2 bases to trimming and J lost 7 bases; unmatched junction nucleotides: 7. This CDR3 spans 14 amino acids. The CDR3: CASSYTGQGREQYF. The CDR3 coding sequence is TGTGCCAGCAGTTACACCGGACAGGGAAGGGAGCAGTACTTC.

V is TRBV4-3 and J is TRBJ1-6, with TRBD1 as a possible D gene (6 bases). The CDR3 loop spans 16 amino acids. CDR1 is LGHNA and CDR2 is YSLEER in the germline V gene. Trimming took off 1 base at V and 6 bases at J, with 13 bases between the two ends. The CDR3 protein is CASSQVQGLGNSPLHF. The CDR3 DNA reads as TGCGCCAGCAGCCAAGTACAGGGTTTGGGTAATTCACCCCTCCACTTT.

V usage is TRBV10-2 and J usage is TRBJ2-7, with D possibly being TRBD2 (6 bases). The CDR3 loop spans 12 amino acids. V was cut by 2 bases and J by 9 bases, with 11 bases left in between. Germline CDR1 reads WSHSY; CDR2 reads SAAADI. CDR3 DNA: TGCGCCAGCAGTGAGATGGGGACTCGGCAGTACTTC. It translates to CASSEMGTRQYF.

This chain uses TRBV7-8 with TRBJ2-5, with D maybe TRBD2 (6 bases). CDR3 length: 15 residues. Germline-derived CDR1 and CDR2 are SGHVS and FQNEAQ. Trimming removed 3 bases from V and 5 bases from J, with 16 bases in between. The CDR3 coding sequence is TGTGCCAGCAGCTTGGGGGGTGGGGTCGGGGAGACCCAGTACTTC. This translates into CASSLGGGVGETQYF.